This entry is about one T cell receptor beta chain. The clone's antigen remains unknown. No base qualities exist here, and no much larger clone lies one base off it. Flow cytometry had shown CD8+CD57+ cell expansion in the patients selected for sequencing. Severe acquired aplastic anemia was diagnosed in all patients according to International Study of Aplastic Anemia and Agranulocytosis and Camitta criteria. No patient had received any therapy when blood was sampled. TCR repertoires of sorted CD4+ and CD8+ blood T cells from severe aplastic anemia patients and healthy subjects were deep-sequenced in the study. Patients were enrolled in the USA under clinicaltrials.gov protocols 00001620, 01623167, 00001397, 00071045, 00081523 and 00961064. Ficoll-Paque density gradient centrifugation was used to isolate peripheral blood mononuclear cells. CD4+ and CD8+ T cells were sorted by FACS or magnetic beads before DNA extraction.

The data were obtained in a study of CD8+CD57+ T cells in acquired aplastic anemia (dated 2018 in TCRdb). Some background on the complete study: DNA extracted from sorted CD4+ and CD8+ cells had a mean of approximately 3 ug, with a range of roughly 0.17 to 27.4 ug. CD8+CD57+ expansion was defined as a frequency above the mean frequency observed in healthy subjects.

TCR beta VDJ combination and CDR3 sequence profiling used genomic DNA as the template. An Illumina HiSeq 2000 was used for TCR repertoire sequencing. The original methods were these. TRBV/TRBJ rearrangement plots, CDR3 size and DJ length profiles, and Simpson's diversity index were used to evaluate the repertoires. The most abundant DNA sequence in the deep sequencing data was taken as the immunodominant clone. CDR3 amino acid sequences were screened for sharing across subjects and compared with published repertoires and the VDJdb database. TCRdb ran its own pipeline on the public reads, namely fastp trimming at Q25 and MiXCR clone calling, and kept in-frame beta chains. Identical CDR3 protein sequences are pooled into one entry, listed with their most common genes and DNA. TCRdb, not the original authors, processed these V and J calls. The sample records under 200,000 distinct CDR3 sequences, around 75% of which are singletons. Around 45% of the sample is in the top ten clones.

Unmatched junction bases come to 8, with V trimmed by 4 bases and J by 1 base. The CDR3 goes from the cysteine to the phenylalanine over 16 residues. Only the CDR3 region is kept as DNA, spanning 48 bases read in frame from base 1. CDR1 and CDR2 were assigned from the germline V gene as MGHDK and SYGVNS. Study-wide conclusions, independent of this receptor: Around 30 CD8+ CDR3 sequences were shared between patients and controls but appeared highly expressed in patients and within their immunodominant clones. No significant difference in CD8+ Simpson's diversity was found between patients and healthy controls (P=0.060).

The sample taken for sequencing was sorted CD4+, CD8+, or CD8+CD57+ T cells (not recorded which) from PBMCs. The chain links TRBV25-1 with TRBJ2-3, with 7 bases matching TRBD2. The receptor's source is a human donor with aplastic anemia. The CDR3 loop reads CASSGGLGFGTDTQYF. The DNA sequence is TGTGCCAGCAGTGGTGGACTAGGGTTTGGCACAGATACGCAGTATTTT.